Listed below are T cell receptor beta chains from one sample, sequenced in a study of blood T cell repertoires in COVID-19. TCRdb's table, derived via immunoSEQ multiplex PCR, lists solely in-frame clones and lacks some. The repertoire holds almost 250,000 clones, with about 89% as singletons. Sequenced material: PBMCs or T cells enriched from blood (not recorded which). These TCRs come from a woman aged 25 to 39 who had recovered from COVID-19. The CDR3 runs from the conserved cysteine through the conserved F or W. Fields, in order: J gene, D gene, V gene, clone size, CDR3 protein, CDR3 DNA. A D gene is named only where the DNA matches it firmly. The size entry is marked missing in some rows and otherwise reads once, few, many or a size class.

J gene: TRBJ2-7; D gene: .; V gene: TRBV29-1; clone size: .; CDR3 protein: CSGLMRDSYEQYF; CDR3 DNA: TGCAGCGGCCTGATGAGGGACTCCTACGAGCAGTACTTC
J gene: TRBJ2-7; D gene: .; V gene: TRBV4-2; clone size: .; CDR3 protein: CASSQDGGSNSYEQYF; CDR3 DNA: TGTGCCAGCAGCCAAGATGGAGGATCTAACTCCTACGAGCAGTACTTC
J gene: TRBJ2-7; D gene: TRBD1; V gene: TRBV30; clone size: .; CDR3 protein: CAWGFGDRGYEQYF; CDR3 DNA: TGTGCCTGGGGCTTTGGGGACAGGGGATATGAGCAGTACTTC
J gene: TRBJ1-1; D gene: .; V gene: TRBV18; clone size: .; CDR3 protein: CASSPIDSLNTEAFF; CDR3 DNA: TGTGCCAGCTCACCTATAGACAGCCTGAACACTGAAGCTTTCTTT
J gene: TRBJ2-3; D gene: TRBD1; V gene: TRBV18; clone size: .; CDR3 protein: CASSLGQGGVTDTQYF; CDR3 DNA: TGTGCCAGCTCACTAGGACAGGGCGGTGTGACAGATACGCAGTATTTT
J gene: TRBJ2-2; D gene: .; V gene: TRBV18; clone size: once; CDR3 protein: CASTPGAGELFF; CDR3 DNA: TGTGCCAGCACCCCAGGGGCCGGGGAGCTGTTTTTT
J gene: TRBJ1-5; D gene: .; V gene: TRBV7-6; clone size: .; CDR3 protein: CASSQGSFSNQPQHF; CDR3 DNA: TGTGCCAGCAGCCAGGGCTCGTTCTCCAATCAGCCCCAGCATTTT
J gene: TRBJ2-7; D gene: TRBD2; V gene: TRBV10-3; clone size: .; CDR3 protein: CAISSSGSQNEQYF; CDR3 DNA: TGTGCCATCAGTAGTAGCGGGAGTCAAAACGAGCAGTACTTC
J gene: TRBJ2-5; D gene: TRBD2; V gene: TRBV27; clone size: .; CDR3 protein: CASSFVTSGGRETQYF; CDR3 DNA: TGTGCCAGCAGTTTCGTGACTAGCGGGGGACGGGAGACCCAGTACTTC
J gene: TRBJ1-2; D gene: .; V gene: TRBV10-3; clone size: .; CDR3 protein: CAISEGEDYGYTF; CDR3 DNA: TGTGCCATCAGTGAGGGCGAGGATTATGGCTACACCTTC
J gene: TRBJ1-5; D gene: .; V gene: TRBV19; clone size: .; CDR3 protein: CASRIRLTDSNQPQHF; CDR3 DNA: TGTGCCAGTAGAATCCGGTTGACAGATAGCAATCAGCCCCAGCATTTT
J gene: TRBJ1-2; D gene: .; V gene: TRBV2; clone size: .; CDR3 protein: CASSLSGTRYGYTF; CDR3 DNA: TGTGCCAGCAGTCTCTCCGGGACACGCTATGGCTACACCTTC
J gene: TRBJ2-7; D gene: .; V gene: TRBV19; clone size: .; CDR3 protein: CASSVTSRVGEQYF; CDR3 DNA: TGTGCCAGTAGTGTCACTTCGAGGGTCGGCGAGCAGTACTTC
J gene: TRBJ2-7; D gene: .; V gene: TRBV5-1; clone size: few; CDR3 protein: CASSLSGLSYEQYF; CDR3 DNA: TGCGCCAGCAGCTTGTCGGGTTTGTCCTACGAGCAGTACTTC
J gene: TRBJ1-1; D gene: .; V gene: TRBV11-2; clone size: .; CDR3 protein: CASSLLEGNTEAFF; CDR3 DNA: TGTGCCAGCAGCTTATTGGAGGGGAACACTGAAGCTTTCTTT
J gene: TRBJ1-2; D gene: TRBD1; V gene: TRBV2; clone size: .; CDR3 protein: CASRDRGYYYGYTF; CDR3 DNA: TGTGCCAGCCGGGACAGGGGGTATTATTATGGCTACACCTTC
J gene: TRBJ2-1; D gene: TRBD1; V gene: TRBV18; clone size: .; CDR3 protein: CASSRGLSSYNEQFF; CDR3 DNA: TGTGCCAGCTCGAGGGGGCTGAGCTCCTACAATGAGCAGTTCTTC
J gene: TRBJ2-7; D gene: TRBD2; V gene: TRBV4-3; clone size: .; CDR3 protein: CASSQAAGTSGFYEQYF; CDR3 DNA: TGCGCCAGCAGCCAAGCCGCCGGGACTAGCGGGTTCTACGAGCAGTACTTC
J gene: TRBJ2-1; D gene: .; V gene: TRBV18; clone size: once; CDR3 protein: CASSPPLMVAEHNEQFF; CDR3 DNA: TGTGCCAGCTCACCACCTTTAATGGTAGCGGAACACAATGAGCAGTTCTTC
J gene: TRBJ2-7; D gene: TRBD2; V gene: TRBV27; clone size: .; CDR3 protein: CASSLLRGRAYEQYF; CDR3 DNA: TGTGCCAGCAGTTTATTACGCGGGAGGGCCTACGAGCAGTACTTC
J gene: TRBJ1-2; D gene: TRBD1; V gene: TRBV6-1; clone size: .; CDR3 protein: CASSTRSRTGYYTF; CDR3 DNA: TGTGCCAGCAGTACCCGCTCCAGGACAGGGTACTACACCTTC
J gene: TRBJ2-1; D gene: .; V gene: TRBV7-9; clone size: .; CDR3 protein: CASSPRDISYNEQFF; CDR3 DNA: TGTGCCAGCAGCCCCCGGGACATCAGCTACAATGAGCAGTTCTTC
J gene: TRBJ1-5; D gene: .; V gene: TRBV10-3; clone size: .; CDR3 protein: CAISGNRENQPQHF; CDR3 DNA: TGTGCCATCAGTGGGAACAGGGAGAATCAGCCCCAGCATTTT
J gene: TRBJ1-1; D gene: .; V gene: TRBV3-1/TRBV3-2; clone size: many; CDR3 protein: CASSQVRGCGDTEAFF; CDR3 DNA: TGTGCCAGCAGCCAAGTTCGGGGGTGCGGGGACACTGAAGCTTTCTTT
J gene: TRBJ1-1; D gene: .; V gene: TRBV19; clone size: .; CDR3 protein: CASSWEGKYTEAFF; CDR3 DNA: TGTGCCAGTAGTTGGGAGGGAAAATACACTGAAGCTTTCTTT
J gene: TRBJ2-7; D gene: TRBD2; V gene: TRBV5-4; clone size: once; CDR3 protein: CASKVAGVPYEQYF; CDR3 DNA: TGTGCCAGCAAGGTAGCGGGAGTTCCCTACGAGCAGTACTTC
J gene: TRBJ2-7; D gene: TRBD2; V gene: TRBV5-1; clone size: .; CDR3 protein: CASSLAHAGVSYEQYF; CDR3 DNA: TGCGCCAGCAGCTTGGCCCATGCGGGGGTCTCCTACGAGCAGTACTTC
J gene: TRBJ2-1; D gene: TRBD2; V gene: TRBV7-6; clone size: .; CDR3 protein: CASSLAGTSDEQFF; CDR3 DNA: TGTGCCAGCAGCTTAGCCGGGACTAGCGATGAGCAGTTCTTC
J gene: TRBJ2-1; D gene: TRBD2; V gene: TRBV7-9; clone size: .; CDR3 protein: CASSLGSLAGVQNEQFF; CDR3 DNA: TGTGCCAGCAGCTTAGGATCACTAGCGGGAGTGCAAAATGAGCAGTTCTTC
J gene: TRBJ2-2; D gene: .; V gene: TRBV18; clone size: .; CDR3 protein: CASSPPWADTHTGELFF; CDR3 DNA: TGTGCCAGCTCACCACCTTGGGCCGACACCCACACCGGGGAGCTGTTTTTT
J gene: TRBJ1-1; D gene: .; V gene: TRBV11-3; clone size: .; CDR3 protein: CASSLDLGGEAFF; CDR3 DNA: TGTGCCAGCAGCTTAGATTTGGGAGGCGAAGCTTTCTTT
J gene: TRBJ2-3; D gene: .; V gene: TRBV7-9; clone size: .; CDR3 protein: CASSRRGGMSTDTQYF; CDR3 DNA: TGTGCCAGCAGCCGCCGAGGGGGAATGAGCACAGATACGCAGTATTTT
J gene: TRBJ2-3; D gene: .; V gene: TRBV27; clone size: .; CDR3 protein: CASSLLASGTDTQYF; CDR3 DNA: TGTGCCAGCAGTTTACTGGCTAGCGGCACAGATACGCAGTATTTT
J gene: TRBJ2-1; D gene: .; V gene: TRBV14; clone size: .; CDR3 protein: CASSQEPGLDFGEQFF; CDR3 DNA: TGTGCCAGCAGCCAAGAGCCAGGGCTAGATTTCGGTGAGCAGTTCTTC
J gene: TRBJ1-2; D gene: .; V gene: TRBV6-5; clone size: .; CDR3 protein: CASRGETTANYGYTF; CDR3 DNA: TGTGCCAGCAGGGGTGAGACAACAGCTAACTATGGCTACACCTTC
J gene: TRBJ2-5; D gene: TRBD2; V gene: TRBV19; clone size: .; CDR3 protein: CASSIGAGGFQETQYF; CDR3 DNA: TGTGCCAGTAGTATAGGTGCGGGAGGTTTCCAAGAGACCCAGTACTTC
J gene: TRBJ1-5; D gene: .; V gene: TRBV2; clone size: .; CDR3 protein: CASREAGVFHQPQHF; CDR3 DNA: TGTGCCAGCAGGGAGGCAGGGGTTTTTCATCAGCCCCAGCATTTT
J gene: TRBJ1-1; D gene: .; V gene: TRBV19; clone size: .; CDR3 protein: CASSIRTGLNTEAFF; CDR3 DNA: TGTGCCAGTAGTATTCGAACAGGGTTGAACACTGAAGCTTTCTTT
J gene: TRBJ1-2; D gene: .; V gene: TRBV5-1; clone size: .; CDR3 protein: CASSDDKARGYTF; CDR3 DNA: TGCGCCAGCAGCGACGACAAGGCGCGTGGCTACACCTTC
J gene: TRBJ2-1; D gene: TRBD2; V gene: TRBV11-3; clone size: .; CDR3 protein: CASSWKRTSGASNEQFF; CDR3 DNA: TGTGCCAGCAGCTGGAAGAGGACTAGCGGGGCCAGCAATGAGCAGTTCTTC
J gene: TRBJ1-2; D gene: .; V gene: TRBV5-4; clone size: .; CDR3 protein: CASSLGGAQTGHYGYTF; CDR3 DNA: TGTGCCAGCAGCTTAGGAGGCGCTCAAACTGGCCACTATGGCTACACCTTC
J gene: TRBJ2-5; D gene: .; V gene: TRBV5-1; clone size: .; CDR3 protein: CASSLEGRSQETQYF; CDR3 DNA: TGCGCCAGCAGCTTGGAAGGGAGGTCGCAAGAGACCCAGTACTTC
J gene: TRBJ1-1; D gene: .; V gene: TRBV11-2; clone size: .; CDR3 protein: CASSLARAGTEAFF; CDR3 DNA: TGTGCCAGCAGCTTAGCCAGGGCTGGCACTGAAGCTTTCTTT
J gene: TRBJ2-1; D gene: TRBD2; V gene: TRBV4-2; clone size: .; CDR3 protein: CASRQSGSSYNEQFF; CDR3 DNA: TGTGCCAGCAGGCAGAGCGGGAGCTCCTACAATGAGCAGTTCTTC
J gene: TRBJ2-3; D gene: TRBD2; V gene: TRBV28; clone size: .; CDR3 protein: CASSVRLAGTRDTQYF; CDR3 DNA: TGTGCCAGCAGTGTTCGACTAGCGGGAACGAGAGATACGCAGTATTTT
J gene: TRBJ2-7; D gene: TRBD1; V gene: TRBV7-9; clone size: once; CDR3 protein: CASSTSDRFMGQYF; CDR3 DNA: TGTGCCAGCAGCACCTCGGACAGGTTTATGGGGCAGTACTTC
J gene: TRBJ1-1; D gene: .; V gene: TRBV19; clone size: .; CDR3 protein: CASSSNRASEAFF; CDR3 DNA: TGTGCCAGTAGCTCAAACAGGGCTTCTGAAGCTTTCTTT
J gene: TRBJ2-5; D gene: .; V gene: TRBV29-1; clone size: few; CDR3 protein: CSVDGQSQETQYF; CDR3 DNA: TGCAGCGTGGACGGACAGAGCCAAGAGACCCAGTACTTC
J gene: TRBJ2-2; D gene: .; V gene: TRBV5-1; clone size: .; CDR3 protein: CASSPGFRDTGELFF; CDR3 DNA: TGCGCCAGCAGCCCTGGGTTCAGGGACACCGGGGAGCTGTTTTTT